The present entry profiles one T cell receptor beta chain with its context. Its matching antigen is unknown. The data belong to a study of T cell repertoires in cytomegalovirus infection. General study points: In two of eight donors, the top clonotype was HLA-C-restricted CMV-specific.

TCRdb re-analysed the reads in MiXCR, keeping a single row per CDR3 protein. The profile shows some 680,000 distinct CDR3 sequences, about a third of them singletons. The CDR3 is 16 amino acids. Germline-derived CDR1 and CDR2 are MNHEY and SVGAGI. V shed 5 bases and J shed 0 bases, with 16 bases lying between them. The receptor comes from a human donor in good health (CMV status not recorded). Some clones in this sample may be carry-over from other donors' samples. The chain is built from TRBV6-5 and TRBJ1-1; D gene unclear. Material for sequencing was PBMCs. The CDR3 spells CASSPSGGEVNTEAFF. The CDR3, as DNA: TGTGCCAGCAGTCCCTCTGGCGGTGAGGTGAACACTGAAGCTTTCTTT.